This TCR beta chain was identified in a study of blood T cell repertoires in COVID-19. Across the study: Italy, Spain and the United States were the sources of the convalescent and acute COVID-19 samples. T cells, B-cell-depleted T cells, or PBMCs supplied cDNA or gDNA.

V gave up 3 bases and J gave up 4 bases; unmatched junction bases: 8. There are 15 residues in the CDR3. The germline V gene encodes CDR1 SGHDN and CDR2 FVKESK. In the authors' workflow: It was from reference gene primer amplification that nucleated cell counts were estimated. The data were produced by immunoSEQ multiplex PCR, yet TCRdb's version contains in-frame clones alone and is incomplete. The D gene and trimming were derived from the DNA, and the V and J assignments and clone size from that table. The profile shows some 530,000 clones, 75% to 90% of them singletons. This clone was observed a few times.

The clonotype was recovered from a human donor in a cohort sampled during active COVID-19. Specimen: peripheral blood. The chain recombines TRBV14 with TRBJ2-7, with 8 bases aligning to TRBD1. The CDR3 reads CASSHWDRSSYEQYF. The CDR3 DNA follows: TGTGCCAGCAGCCATTGGGACAGGTCCTCATACGAGCAGTACTTC. Based on the CDR3 plus reference TRBV14 and TRBJ2-7, the full variable domain is EAGVTQFPSHSVIEKGQTVTLRCDPISGHDNLYWYRRVMGKEIKFLLHFVKESKQDESGMPNNRFLAERTGGTYSTLKVQPAELEDSGVYFCASSHWDRSSYEQYFGPGTRLTVT.